This T cell receptor beta chain was recorded in a study of blood T cell repertoires in COVID-19. Study context: Samples taken during acute and convalescent COVID-19 were collected in the United States, Italy and Spain. In each case, the material was cDNA or gDNA derived from T cells, B-cell-depleted T cells, or PBMCs.

Germline CDR1 is SGHRS and CDR2 is YFSETQ. Trimming removed 3 bases at V and 4 bases at J, with 22 bases between. CDR3 size: 17 residues. This table comes from immunoSEQ multiplex PCR, and its TCRdb copy is limited to in-frame clones, with some not included. The repertoire holds under 150,000 clones, approximately 80% seen once, with roughly 20% in the top ten. The sequence derives from a man older than 75 with acute or convalescent COVID-19. The sample was peripheral blood. The chain has TRBV5-1 and TRBJ1-2; TRBD1 is a possible D gene (6 bases). CDR3 loop: CASSSTPETGNAYGYTF. The CDR3 DNA reads TGCGCCAGCAGCTCGACCCCCGAAACAGGGAATGCCTATGGCTACACCTTC.